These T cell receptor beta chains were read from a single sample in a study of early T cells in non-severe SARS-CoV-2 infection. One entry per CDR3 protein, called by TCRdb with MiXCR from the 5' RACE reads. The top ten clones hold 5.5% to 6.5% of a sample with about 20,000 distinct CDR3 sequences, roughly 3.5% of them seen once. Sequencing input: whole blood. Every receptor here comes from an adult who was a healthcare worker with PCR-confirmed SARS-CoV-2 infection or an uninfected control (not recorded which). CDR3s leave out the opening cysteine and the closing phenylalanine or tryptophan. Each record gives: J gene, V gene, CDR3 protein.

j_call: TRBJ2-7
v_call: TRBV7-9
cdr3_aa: ASSLNYEQY

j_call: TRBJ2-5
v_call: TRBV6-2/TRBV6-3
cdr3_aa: ASSNNVLGETQY

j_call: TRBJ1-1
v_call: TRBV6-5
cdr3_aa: ATRLEADTEAF

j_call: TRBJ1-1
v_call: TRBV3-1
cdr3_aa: ASSQGGVRTEAF

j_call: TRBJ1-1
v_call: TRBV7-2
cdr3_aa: ASSPVVRTEAF

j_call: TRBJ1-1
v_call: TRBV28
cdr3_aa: ASSSSQTTVNTEAF

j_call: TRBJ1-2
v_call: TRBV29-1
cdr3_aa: SVASSGGSTGYT

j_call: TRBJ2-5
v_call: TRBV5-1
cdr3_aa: ASSLGNAQETQY

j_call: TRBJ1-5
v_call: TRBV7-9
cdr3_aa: ASSRAGPNQPQH

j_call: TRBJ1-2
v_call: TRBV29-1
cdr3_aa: SVEGPAGGYT

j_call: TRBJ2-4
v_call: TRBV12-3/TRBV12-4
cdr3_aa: ASRLQAGTKNIQY

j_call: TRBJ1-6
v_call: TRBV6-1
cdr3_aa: ASRRTGDNSPLH

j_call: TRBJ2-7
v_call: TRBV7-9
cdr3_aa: ASSPRTSGEYEQY

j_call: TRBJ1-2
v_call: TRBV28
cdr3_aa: ASSLKQGFRGYT

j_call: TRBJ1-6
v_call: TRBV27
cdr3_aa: ASSLVRGNSPLH

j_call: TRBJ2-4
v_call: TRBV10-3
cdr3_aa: AISELTPGTGRNIQY

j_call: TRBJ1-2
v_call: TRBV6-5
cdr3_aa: ASSYEGGQGYGYT

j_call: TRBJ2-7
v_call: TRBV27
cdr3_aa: ASSFYSNYEQY

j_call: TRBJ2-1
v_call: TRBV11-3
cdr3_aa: ASSLNTNEQF

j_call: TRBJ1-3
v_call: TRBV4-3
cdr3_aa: ASSQGTGTGNTIY

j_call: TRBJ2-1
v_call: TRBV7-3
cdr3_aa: ASSPRQSFFDNEQF

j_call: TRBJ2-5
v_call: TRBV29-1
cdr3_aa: SGGGTETQY

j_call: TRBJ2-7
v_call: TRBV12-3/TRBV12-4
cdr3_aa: ASSFRKGSYEQY

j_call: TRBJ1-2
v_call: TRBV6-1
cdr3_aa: ASSEAMDGYGYT

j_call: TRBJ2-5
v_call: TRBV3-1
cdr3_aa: ASSPQMLAGSETQY

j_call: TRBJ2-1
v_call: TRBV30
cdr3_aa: AWKPEGYEQF

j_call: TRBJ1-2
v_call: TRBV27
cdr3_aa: ASSLSGVGGYT

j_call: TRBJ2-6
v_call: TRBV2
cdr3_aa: ASTRLSGANVLT

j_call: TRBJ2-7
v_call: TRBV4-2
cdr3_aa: ASSLDVAGGPEQY

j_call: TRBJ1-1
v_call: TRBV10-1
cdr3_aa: ASSESGRFGTEAF

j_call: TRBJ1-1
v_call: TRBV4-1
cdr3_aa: ASSQDRGTVFIMNTEAF

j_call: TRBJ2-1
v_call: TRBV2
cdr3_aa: ASSENPQSAQF

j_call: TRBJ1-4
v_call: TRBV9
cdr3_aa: ASSPRGGDEKLF

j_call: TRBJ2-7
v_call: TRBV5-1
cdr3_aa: ASSSSTWLVGEQY

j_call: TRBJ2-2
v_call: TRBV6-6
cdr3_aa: ASSLIAGGPGELF